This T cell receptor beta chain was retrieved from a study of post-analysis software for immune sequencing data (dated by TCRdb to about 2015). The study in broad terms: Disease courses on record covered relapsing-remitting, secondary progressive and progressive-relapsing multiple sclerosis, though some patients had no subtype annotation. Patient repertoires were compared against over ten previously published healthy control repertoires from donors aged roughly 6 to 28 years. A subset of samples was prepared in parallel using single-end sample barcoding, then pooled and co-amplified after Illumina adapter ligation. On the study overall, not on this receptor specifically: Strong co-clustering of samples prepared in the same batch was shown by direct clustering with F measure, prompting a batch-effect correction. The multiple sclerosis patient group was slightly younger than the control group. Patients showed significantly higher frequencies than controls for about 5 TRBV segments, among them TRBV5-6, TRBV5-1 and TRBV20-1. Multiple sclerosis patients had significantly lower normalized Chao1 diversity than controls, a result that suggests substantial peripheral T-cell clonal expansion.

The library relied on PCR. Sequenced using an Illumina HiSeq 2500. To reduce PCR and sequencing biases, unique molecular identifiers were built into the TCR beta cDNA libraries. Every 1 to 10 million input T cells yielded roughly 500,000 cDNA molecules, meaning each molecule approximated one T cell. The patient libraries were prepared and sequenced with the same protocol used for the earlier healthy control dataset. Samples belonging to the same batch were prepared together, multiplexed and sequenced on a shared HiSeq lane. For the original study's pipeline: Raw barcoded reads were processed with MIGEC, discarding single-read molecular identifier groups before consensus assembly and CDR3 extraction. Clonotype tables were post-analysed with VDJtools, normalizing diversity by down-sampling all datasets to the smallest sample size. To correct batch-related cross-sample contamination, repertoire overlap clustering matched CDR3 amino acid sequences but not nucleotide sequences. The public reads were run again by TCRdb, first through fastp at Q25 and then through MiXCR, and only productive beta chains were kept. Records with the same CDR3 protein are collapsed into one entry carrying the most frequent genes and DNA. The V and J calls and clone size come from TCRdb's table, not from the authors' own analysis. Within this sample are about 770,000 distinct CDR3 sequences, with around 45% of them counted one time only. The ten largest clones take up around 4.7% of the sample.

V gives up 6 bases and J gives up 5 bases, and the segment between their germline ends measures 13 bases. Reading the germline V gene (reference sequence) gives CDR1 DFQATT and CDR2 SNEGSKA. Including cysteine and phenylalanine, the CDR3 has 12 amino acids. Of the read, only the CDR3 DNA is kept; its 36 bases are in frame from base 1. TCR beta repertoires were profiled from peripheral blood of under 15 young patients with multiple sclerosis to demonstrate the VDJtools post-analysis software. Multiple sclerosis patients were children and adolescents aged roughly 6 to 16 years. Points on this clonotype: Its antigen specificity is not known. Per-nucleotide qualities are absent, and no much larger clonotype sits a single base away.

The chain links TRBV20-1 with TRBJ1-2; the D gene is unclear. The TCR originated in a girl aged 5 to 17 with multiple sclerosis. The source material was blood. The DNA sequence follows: TGCAGTGCAAGTAGGGATGGTTATGGCTACACCTTC. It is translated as CSASRDGYGYTF.